The present entry profiles one T cell receptor beta chain with its context. This sample was taken from a study of blood T cell repertoires in COVID-19. Assay used: immunoSEQ multiplex PCR; TCRdb lists only in-frame clones, some missing. The sample consists of 150,000 to 200,000 clones, more than 65% of them appearing once. Participants came from fewer than 25 US areas, aged about 18 to 95 years. The receptor was derived from a man aged 45-60 years who had recovered from COVID-19. Sample: PBMCs or T cells enriched from blood (not recorded which).

The DNA of the CDR3 is TGTGCCAGCAGCTTTTCAGGGGGGTCCTACGAGCAGTACTTC. This gives the protein CASSFSGGSYEQYF. The chain uses TRBV13 and TRBJ2-7; D may be TRBD1 (7 bases). The V and J ends lost 3 bases and 1 base respectively, with 10 bases between them. The CDR3 consists of 14 residues. Germline V gene data show CDR1 as PRHDT and CDR2 as FYEKMQ (reference sequence).